These T cell receptor beta chains were read from a single sample in a study of blood T cells in healthy people across ages. TCRdb called the 5' RACE reads again in MiXCR, with one record for every CDR3 protein. The table has roughly 2 million distinct CDR3 sequences, around 48% seen once. Sequenced sample: blood. The source of these receptors is a woman aged 40 to 50 in good health. Both conserved end residues are part of each CDR3. Each record gives: CDR3 protein, CDR3 DNA, V gene, clone size, J gene, D gene. D genes are given only for firm matches. The size of a clone is reported for some rows only, either as once, few or many, or as a class for expanded clones.

CDR3: CASSLATGYNEKLFF
DNA: TGCGCCAGCAGCTTGGCAACAGGGTACAATGAAAAACTGTTTTTT
V: TRBV5-1
size: NA
J: TRBJ1-4
D: NA

CDR3: CASSEALRDRLNSPYEQYF
DNA: TGTGCCAGCAGTGAAGCGCTTCGGGACAGGCTAAACTCCCCCTACGAGCAGTACTTC
V: TRBV6-1
size: NA
J: TRBJ2-7
D: TRBD1

CDR3: CASSARDRGIYEQYF
DNA: TGTGCCAGCAGTGCTCGGGACAGGGGGATCTACGAGCAGTACTTC
V: TRBV2
size: once
J: TRBJ2-7
D: TRBD1

CDR3: CASSSWTGSGSNQPQHF
DNA: TGTGCCAGCAGTTCGTGGACAGGGTCGGGGAGCAATCAGCCCCAGCATTTT
V: TRBV27
size: NA
J: TRBJ1-5
D: TRBD1

CDR3: CASRPPGLWSEAFF
DNA: TGTGCCAGCAGACCCCCCGGACTGTGGAGTGAAGCTTTCTTT
V: TRBV27
size: NA
J: TRBJ1-1
D: NA

CDR3: CASSYLGPVYRTF
DNA: TGTGCCAGCAGTTACCTGGGACCGGTCTATCGCACCTTC
V: TRBV6-2/TRBV6-3
size: few
J: TRBJ1-2
D: NA

CDR3: CATSREHGEGTYNEQFF
DNA: TGTGCCACCAGCAGAGAGCACGGGGAGGGGACTTACAATGAGCAGTTCTTC
V: TRBV15
size: NA
J: TRBJ2-1
D: TRBD2

CDR3: CATSGPGDSYEQYF
DNA: TGTGCCACCAGCGGACCGGGCGACTCCTACGAGCAGTACTTC
V: TRBV15
size: NA
J: TRBJ2-7
D: NA

CDR3: CASSRGTGKPYTF
DNA: TGTGCCAGCAGTCGGGGGACAGGGAAGCCCTACACCTTC
V: TRBV28
size: NA
J: TRBJ1-2
D: TRBD1

CDR3: CASSLVPRDRGLGTEAFF
DNA: TGTGCCAGCAGCTTAGTCCCCCGGGACAGGGGGTTGGGCACTGAAGCTTTCTTT
V: TRBV7-2
size: NA
J: TRBJ1-1
D: TRBD1

CDR3: CASSSDAGAADTQYF
DNA: TGTGCCAGCAGCTCAGACGCCGGGGCAGCCGATACGCAGTATTTT
V: TRBV9
size: NA
J: TRBJ2-3
D: NA

CDR3: CASSLDRVNEQFF
DNA: TGTGCCAGCAGCTTAGACAGGGTCAATGAGCAGTTCTTC
V: TRBV7-2
size: many
J: TRBJ2-1
D: NA

CDR3: CSVEDVGRDYGYTF
DNA: TGCAGCGTTGAAGATGTGGGGAGGGACTATGGCTACACCTTC
V: TRBV29-1
size: NA
J: TRBJ1-2
D: NA

CDR3: CASSNRVLTATNEKLFF
DNA: TGCGCCAGCAGCAACCGGGTCCTTACCGCAACTAATGAAAAACTGTTTTTT
V: TRBV5-1
size: NA
J: TRBJ1-4
D: NA

CDR3: CASSQDPVTGGTGYEQYF
DNA: TGTGCCAGCAGCCAAGATCCAGTGACAGGGGGCACAGGCTACGAGCAGTACTTC
V: TRBV4-2
size: NA
J: TRBJ2-7
D: TRBD1

CDR3: CSVDGLGGKVYNEQFF
DNA: TGCAGCGTTGATGGTTTAGGGGGGAAAGTTTACAATGAGCAGTTCTTC
V: TRBV29-1
size: few
J: TRBJ2-1
D: NA

CDR3: CASSLGFRTTDTQYF
DNA: TGTGCCAGCAGCTTAGGGTTCAGAACCACAGATACGCAGTATTTT
V: TRBV7-8
size: few
J: TRBJ2-3
D: NA

CDR3: CASSQVGRRGETQYF
DNA: TGCGCCAGCAGCCAAGTAGGGCGGAGGGGAGAGACCCAGTACTTC
V: TRBV4-3
size: once
J: TRBJ2-5
D: NA

CDR3: CASSYRTEQYF
DNA: TGTGCCAGCAGCTATCGGACGGAGCAGTACTTC
V: TRBV13
size: NA
J: TRBJ2-5
D: NA

CDR3: CASSQDLGTSGGVGEQYF
DNA: TGTGCCAGCAGCCAAGATCTCGGGACTAGCGGGGGAGTGGGGGAGCAGTACTTC
V: TRBV4-2
size: NA
J: TRBJ2-7
D: TRBD2

CDR3: CASSPDRGGGEQYF
DNA: TGTGCCAGCAGCCCGGACAGGGGCGGCGGCGAGCAGTACTTC
V: TRBV13
size: NA
J: TRBJ2-7
D: TRBD1

CDR3: CASSLGGPRVTQYF
DNA: TGTGCCAGCAGTTTGGGGGGCCCTCGGGTGACCCAGTACTTC
V: TRBV12-3/TRBV12-4
size: NA
J: TRBJ2-5
D: NA

CDR3: CASSSPRGHTDTQYF
DNA: TGTGCCAGCAGTTCCCCCCGGGGGCACACAGATACGCAGTATTTT
V: TRBV6-5
size: NA
J: TRBJ2-3
D: NA